This T cell receptor (beta chain) was observed in a study of shared T cell receptors in the human thymus. Germline CDR1 and CDR2: WNHNN and SYGVQD (reference sequence). This CDR3 region has 14 residues. V lost 6 bases, J lost 4 bases, and 15 bases lay in between. The method was immunoSEQ multiplex PCR; TCRdb's version includes in-frame clones alone and lacks a portion of them. Here the sample spans hundreds of thousands of clones, more than 75% being singletons. This sample was shared with a second study, whose subject was human thymus T cells.

The rearrangement joins TRBV10-1 to TRBJ2-5; D may be TRBD2 (6 bases). This clonotype was sampled from a boy younger than two with a congenital heart defect. Sequencing was performed on thymocytes. The CDR3 DNA sequence: TGCGCCAGCAGCAGGGAGGAGGGACGAGAGACCCAGTACTTC. This translates into CASSREEGRETQYF.